What follows describes a single T cell receptor (beta chain). Its specificity is not known. The PCR ran on 60 Vbeta and 13 Jbeta primers. Sequencing was performed with immunoSEQ multiplex PCR; in TCRdb, only in-frame clones are kept and a portion is missing. The sample lists around 130,000 clones; about 70% were seen once. The data are from a study of cytomegalovirus exposure and HLA in healthy donors. CDR1 and CDR2 (germline): SGHKS, YYEKEE (reference sequence). V lost 4 bases to trimming and J lost 4 bases; unmatched junction nucleotides: 4. The CDR3 covers 15 residues. Study results and limitations: Common viral pathogens (according to a later analysis) appeared linked to several of the most significant clusters.

This chain uses TRBV5-5 with TRBJ2-1; 11 bases are shared with TRBD1. This TCR was recovered from a woman in her forties in good health and CMV-seropositive. Sequencing input: PBMCs. Here the CDR3 reads CASSPWDRGYNEQFF. The CDR3 region has the DNA TGTGCCAGCAGCCCTTGGGACAGGGGGTACAATGAGCAGTTCTTC. The whole variable domain, remainder taken from reference TRBV5-5 and TRBJ2-1, is DAGVTQSPTHLIKTRGQQVTLRCSPISGHKSVSWYQQVLGQGPQFIFQYYEKEERGRGNFPDRFSARQFPNYSSELNVNALLLGDSALYLCASSPWDRGYNEQFFGPGTRLTVL.